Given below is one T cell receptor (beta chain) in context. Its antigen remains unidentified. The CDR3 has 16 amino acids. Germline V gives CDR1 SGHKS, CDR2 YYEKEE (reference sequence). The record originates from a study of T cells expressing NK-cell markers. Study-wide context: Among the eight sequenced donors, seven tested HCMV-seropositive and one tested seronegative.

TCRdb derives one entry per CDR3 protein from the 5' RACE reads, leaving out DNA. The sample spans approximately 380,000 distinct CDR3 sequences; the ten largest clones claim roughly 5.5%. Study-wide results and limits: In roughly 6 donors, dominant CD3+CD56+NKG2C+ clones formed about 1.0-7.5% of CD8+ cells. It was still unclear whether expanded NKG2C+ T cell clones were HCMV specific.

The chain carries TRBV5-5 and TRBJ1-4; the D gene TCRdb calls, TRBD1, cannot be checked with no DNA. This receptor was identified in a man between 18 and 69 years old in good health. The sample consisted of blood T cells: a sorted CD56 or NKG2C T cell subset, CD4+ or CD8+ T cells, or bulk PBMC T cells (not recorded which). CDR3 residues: CASSLGGTGRNEKLFF.